This T cell receptor beta chain was captured in a study of vaccination effects on CD4 cells after COVID-19. Sequencing was preceded by expansion of antigen-specific CD4+ T cells with viral peptide pools in the ViraFEST assay. When nine to ten days of culture had elapsed, CD4+ T cells were isolated. Participants each got two BNT162b2 or mRNA-1273 vaccine doses. Among the vaccine recipients, none had a prior SARS-CoV-2 infection, and nucleocapsid antibodies were negative. Sequencing was performed with immunoSEQ multiplex PCR; in TCRdb, only in-frame clones are kept and a portion is missing. The data contain approximately 26,000 clones, roughly 85% of them singletons. This clone was seen just once. The antigen is unknown. Points from the study as a whole: Recruitment yielded few convalescent patients, and the study had no early post-infection timepoints.

The clonotype was recovered from a human donor who received a COVID-19 vaccine. Some clones in this sample may be carry-over from other donors' samples. The sequencing used CD4+ T cells from PBMCs cultured with SARS-CoV-2 spike peptides, collected after COVID-19 vaccination.

The CDR3 here is CASSLSFRGRTEAFF. Written as DNA, the CDR3 is TGTGCCAGCAGTTTATCTTTCAGGGGTCGGACTGAAGCTTTCTTT. This sequence joins TRBV28 and TRBJ1-1; tentatively, D is TRBD1 (6 bases). This CDR3 is built from 15 residues. The V and J ends lost 1 base and 5 bases respectively, with 14 bases between them. Germline values: CDR1 MDHEN, CDR2 SYDVKM.